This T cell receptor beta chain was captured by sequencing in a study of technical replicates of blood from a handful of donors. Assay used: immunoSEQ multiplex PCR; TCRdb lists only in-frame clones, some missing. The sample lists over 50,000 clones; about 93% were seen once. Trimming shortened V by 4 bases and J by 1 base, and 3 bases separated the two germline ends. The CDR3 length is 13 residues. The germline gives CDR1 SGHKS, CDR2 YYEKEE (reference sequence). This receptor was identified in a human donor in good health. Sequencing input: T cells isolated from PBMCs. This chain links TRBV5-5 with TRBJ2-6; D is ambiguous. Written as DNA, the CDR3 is TGTGCCAGCAGCCCTTCTGGGGCCAACGTCCTGACTTTC. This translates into CASSPSGANVLTF.